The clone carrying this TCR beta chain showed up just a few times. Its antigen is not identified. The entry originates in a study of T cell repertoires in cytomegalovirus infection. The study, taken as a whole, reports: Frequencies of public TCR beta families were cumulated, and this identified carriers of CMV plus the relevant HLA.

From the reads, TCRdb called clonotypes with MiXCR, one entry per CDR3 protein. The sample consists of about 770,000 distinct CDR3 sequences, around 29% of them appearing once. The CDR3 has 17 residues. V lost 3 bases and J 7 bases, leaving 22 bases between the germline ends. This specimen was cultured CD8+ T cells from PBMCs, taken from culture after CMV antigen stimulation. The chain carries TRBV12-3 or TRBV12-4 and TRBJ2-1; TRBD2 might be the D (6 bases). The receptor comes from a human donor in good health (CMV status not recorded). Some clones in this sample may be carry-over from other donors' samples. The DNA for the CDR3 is TGTGCCAGCAGTTTTCATCTCGGGGGACCTATCGTGAATGAGCAGTTCTTC. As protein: CASSFHLGGPIVNEQFF.